This T cell receptor beta chain was observed in a study of T cell responses to AZD1222 COVID-19 vaccine. Study information: Analysis merged second doses at about 4 or about 12 weeks.

Study conclusions and caveats: No day 14 peak samples; only post-peak repertoires were characterized. Baseline testing showed seropositivity in only a handful of AZD1222 recipients. Mostly white British, mostly female donors; authors suggested clonal diversity may be underestimated.

In germline, CDR1 is MNHNY, CDR2 SVGAGI (reference sequence). Trimming left V 5 bases short and J 2 bases short, with 10 bases between. There are 15 residues in the CDR3. Comment on this clone: Its antigen is unknown.

Generated by immunoSEQ multiplex PCR, the TCRdb table keeps only in-frame clones and is missing some. This table has just under 35,000 clones, about 88% appearing once. The TCR comes from an adult in good health. The sample was peripheral blood, taken on day 0 of AZD1222 vaccination. The chain joins TRBV6-6 to TRBJ2-6; a weak D match, TRBD1 (5 bases). In nucleotides, the CDR3 is TGTGCCAGCAGTGTCCAGGGTGCTGGGGCCAACGTCCTGACTTTC. Its translation: CASSVQGAGANVLTF.